The 2 T cell receptor beta chains in this list originate from one sample, sequenced in a study of TIL therapy for anti-PD-1-resistant metastatic lung cancer. The libraries were made with immunoSEQ v3. The table came from immunoSEQ multiplex PCR; TCRdb's copy has only in-frame clones and leaves some out. The sample includes just over 25,000 clones, 72% of them seen just once. The time point was: pre-treatment sample, taken before nivolumab and TIL therapy. Tumor tissue came from excised metastases, mostly pleural nodules or supraclavicular lymph nodes. Here the sequenced sample was tumor tissue, taken at baseline. Every receptor here comes from a person aged 25-79 years with non-small cell lung cancer.

V gene TRBV27 combines with J gene TRBJ1-2; D is uncertain. The CDR3 runs to 14 residues. Germline CDR1 is MNHEY and CDR2 is SMNVEV (reference sequence). Trimming took off 2 bases at V and 6 bases at J, with 13 bases between the two ends. The CDR3 coding sequence is TGTGCCAGCAGTTTAAATCCAGCCGCCGATGGCTACACCTTC. Protein: CASSLNPAADGYTF.

The rearrangement joins TRBV6-1 to TRBJ2-3; TRBD1 aligns across 11 bases. Germline CDR1 and CDR2: MNHNS and SASEGT. The CDR3 is made up of 16 amino acids. The ends lost 0 bases at V and 4 bases at J; junction bases unmatched: 3. The CDR3 loop is CASSEAPGQGADTQYF. CDR3 nucleotide sequence: TGTGCCAGCAGTGAAGCGCCGGGACAGGGGGCAGATACGCAGTATTTT.